This TCR beta chain was captured in a study of response to subunit inactivated influenza vaccine (dated by TCRdb to the late 2010s). The study in broad terms: Deep quantitative profiling of the T cell receptor repertoire was used in the study to follow responses to a trivalent subunit inactivated influenza vaccine.

To prepare the library, RT-PCR was applied. The sample was run on an Illumina HiSeq 2500. Clones were called with MiXCR by TCRdb after fastp trimmed the public reads at Q25, and only in-frame beta chains were retained. Records with the same CDR3 protein are collapsed into one entry carrying the most frequent genes and DNA. In all, the sample holds some 500,000 distinct CDR3 sequences, and roughly 13% of those were seen once. The ten largest clones add up to around 14% of the sample. The CDR3 sequence runs 11 residues, both termini included. The germline V gene sets CDR1 to MNHEY and CDR2 to SVGEGT. In its sample, this clonotype was seen a few times. What antigen it recognizes has not been identified. Likely a read error: the CDR3 ends without its conserved phenylalanine or tryptophan. The limits of the CDR3 on the DNA are not certain, so only TCRdb's listed CDR3 is given. The time point label, read with the paper, signifies: 40 to 45 days after influenza vaccine administration.

Broad study findings and their caveats: The authors suggested that each seasonal influenza vaccination may recruit only a limited number of new T cells.

This sequence uses TRBV6-2 or TRBV6-3 and TRBJ2-1. The clonotype comes from a man aged 45 to 65 who received an inactivated influenza vaccine. Donor details come from another sample of the same person, matched by shared clones. The sequences come from PBMCs from blood, collected roughly 47 days after vaccination. CDR3 sequence: CASSYGYSPIL.